One sample yielded the 24 T cell receptor beta chains listed below, sequenced in a study of blood T cell repertoires in COVID-19. Clones were read by immunoSEQ multiplex PCR, and TCRdb kept only the in-frame ones, dropping some. The profile shows around 430,000 clones, about 87% of them singletons. The material sequenced was PBMCs or T cells enriched from blood (not recorded which). The receptors stem from a woman aged 50 to 60 who had recovered from COVID-19.

The V gene is TRBV30, the J gene TRBJ1-6, with D tentatively TRBD1 (6 bases). The CDR3 is made up of 13 amino acids. Per the germline V gene, CDR1 is GTSNPN and CDR2 is SVGIG (reference sequence). The germline V and J ends were trimmed by 2 bases and 9 bases, with 11 bases remaining between them. CDR3 DNA: TGTGCCTGGAGTCAGGGGATCGGTTCACCCCTCCACTTT. This codes for CAWSQGIGSPLHF.

Only one count was recorded for this clone. This chain connects TRBV7-2 to TRBJ2-5; TRBD2 agrees at 10 bases. Trimming removed 3 bases from V and 6 bases from J; junction bases left unmatched: 7. CDR3 length: 15 amino acids. Germline CDR1 SGHTA, CDR2 FQGNSA. The CDR3 nucleotides are TGTGCCAGCAGCTTGGGAAGCGGGGGGGCCAAGACCCAGTACTTC. It is translated as CASSLGSGGAKTQYF.

V usage is TRBV19 and J usage is TRBJ1-5; 7 nucleotides line up with TRBD1. V gave up 5 bases and J gave up 1 base; unmatched junction bases: 2. CDR1 is LNHDA, CDR2 SQIVND, per germline (reference sequence). The CDR3 extends over 14 amino acids. The CDR3 DNA follows: TGTGCCAGTAGTCCACAGGGGAGCAATCAGCCCCAGCATTTT. It translates to CASSPQGSNQPQHF.

V is TRBV23-1 and J is TRBJ1-2; 9 nucleotides align to TRBD1. TRBV23-1 counts as an open reading frame of uncertain function. CDR3 length: 16 residues. The junction had 10 bases not matched to a gene; V was cut back by 2 bases and J by 6 bases. CDR3 nucleotide sequence: TGCGCCAGCAGTCAAGGGGACAGGGAGGTCGGAGATGGCTACACCTTC. It codes for CASSQGDREVGDGYTF.

This chain connects TRBV3-1 (or the pseudogene TRBV3-2) to TRBJ2-2; TRBD2 is a possible D gene (6 bases). The length of the CDR3 is 13 residues. V gave up 5 bases and J gave up 6 bases, with 10 bases separating them. CDR1 LGHDT and CDR2 YNNKEL come from the germline V gene (reference sequence). The chain's CDR3 is CASSSGGSGELFF. The CDR3 nucleotides are TGTGCCAGCAGCAGCGGAGGGTCCGGGGAGCTGTTTTTT.

The CDR3 here is CASSPITTATNEKLFF. The CDR3 coding sequence is TGTGCCAGCTCCCCGATCACGACTGCAACTAATGAAAAACTGTTTTTT. V and J are TRBV18 and TRBJ1-4, with D uncertain. The germline CDR1 and CDR2 sequences are KGHSH and LQKENI. V was shortened by 6 bases and J by 0 bases, with 14 bases between the two germline ends. This CDR3 is 16 amino acids long.

This rearrangement joins TRBV27 to TRBJ1-4, with no clear D. The CDR3 covers 15 residues. The germline V and J ends were trimmed by 5 bases and 6 bases, with 16 bases remaining between them. The germline V gene encodes CDR1 MNHEY and CDR2 SMNVEV (reference sequence). CDR3 coding DNA: TGTGCCAGCAGTACAAAAGGTCCCCAGGATGAAAAACTGTTTTTT. Its translation is CASSTKGPQDEKLFF.

The chain links TRBV6-5 to TRBJ1-1; tentatively, D is TRBD1 (6 bases). Per germline, CDR1 MNHEY and CDR2 SVGAGI. There are 13 residues in the CDR3. The germline V and J ends were trimmed by 7 bases and 1 base, with 10 bases remaining between them. As DNA, the CDR3 is TGTGCCAGCACAACAGGGCCGAACACTGAAGCTTTCTTT. Protein product: CASTTGPNTEAFF.

V usage is TRBV9 and J usage is TRBJ2-2, with TRBD1 matching over 8 bases. CDR1 is SGDLS and CDR2 is YYNGEE in the germline V gene. V lost 5 bases to trimming and J lost 6 bases; unmatched junction nucleotides: 6. The CDR3 consists of 14 residues. The DNA for the CDR3 is TGTGCCAGCAGTGGACAGGGTTTGTCCGGGGAGCTGTTTTTT. It encodes CASSGQGLSGELFF.

The rearrangement joins TRBV20-1 to TRBJ2-7; no definite D call. This CDR3 contains 15 residues. Between the trimmed V and J ends, which lost 3 bases and 1 base, there was a span of 16 bases. Germline CDR1 and CDR2: DFQATT and SNEGSKA (reference sequence). The chain's CDR3 is CSASKLKLRSYEQYF. The CDR3 DNA reads TGCAGTGCTAGTAAATTAAAACTGAGATCCTACGAGCAGTACTTC.

The chain carries TRBV3-1 (or the pseudogene TRBV3-2) and TRBJ1-2; 7 positions agree with TRBD1. Germline CDR1 LGHDT, CDR2 YNNKEL (reference sequence). The CDR3 spans 15 residues. The J segment lost 5 bases and the V segment lost 1 base, leaving 7 bases of the junction unmatched. The CDR3 loop is CASSQGQGLGYGYTF. CDR3 coding DNA: TGTGCCAGCAGCCAAGGACAGGGTCTAGGGTATGGCTACACCTTC.

This sequence joins TRBV7-6 and TRBJ2-3, with unresolved D. Trimming shortened V by 2 bases and J by 4 bases, and 13 bases separated the two germline ends. CDR3 length equals 15 residues. Per the germline V gene, CDR1 is SGHVS and CDR2 is FNYEAQ. The CDR3 DNA reads TGTGCCAGCAGCTTACGCCTCGGCCAGGCAGATACGCAGTATTTT. Translation gives CASSLRLGQADTQYF.

The rearrangement links TRBV7-3 to TRBJ2-2, with 8 bases aligning to TRBD2. There are 16 residues in the CDR3. V trimming: 2 bases; J trimming: 0 bases; junction bases outside the gene matches: 2. Per the germline V gene, CDR1 is SGHTA and CDR2 is FQGTGA. The CDR3 spells CASSLLGGANTGELFF. The CDR3 coding sequence is TGTGCCAGCAGCTTACTCGGGGGGGCGAACACCGGGGAGCTGTTTTTT.

The chain carries TRBV5-8 and TRBJ1-5; D remains unclear. Germline V gives CDR1 SGHTS, CDR2 YDEGEE. The CDR3 loop spans 12 amino acids. The V end lost 3 bases, the J end lost 3 bases, and 4 bases lay between the germline ends. The CDR3 nucleotides read TGTGCCAGCAGCTCCTTCAATCAGCCCCAGCATTTT. It yields the protein CASSSFNQPQHF.

This clone has just a few counts. This chain links TRBV27 with TRBJ2-7; 11 nucleotides line up with TRBD1. Unmatched junction bases numbered 4, after V lost 6 bases and J lost 3 bases. The CDR3 spans 14 residues. Germline loops: CDR1 MNHEY, CDR2 SMNVEV (reference sequence). In DNA, the CDR3 is TGTGCCAGCAGCCCCGGGACAGGGGGCTACGAGCAGTACTTC. Protein sequence: CASSPGTGGYEQYF.

The chain recombines TRBV6-5 with TRBJ1-1, with 9 bases fitting TRBD1. The J segment lost 10 bases and the V segment lost 6 bases, leaving 9 bases of the junction unmatched. The CDR3 length is 13 residues. Germline V gene data show CDR1 as MNHEY and CDR2 as SVGAGI. CDR3 protein: CASSTPGTGLAFF. Here the CDR3 DNA reads TGTGCCAGCAGCACGCCGGGGACAGGGTTAGCTTTCTTT.

The chain combines TRBV27 with TRBJ1-3, with D possibly TRBD1 on 5 matching bases. V shed 5 bases and J shed 4 bases, with 12 bases lying between them. Germline CDR1 and CDR2: MNHEY and SMNVEV (reference sequence). The CDR3 totals 14 residues. The CDR3 loop reads CASSRGVEGNTIYF. In DNA form, the CDR3 reads TGTGCCAGCAGTCGGGGGGTAGAAGGAAACACCATATATTTT.

This clone was observed a few times. CDR3 sequence (DNA): TGTGCCAGCAGCCCAGGGTTAGTCGGCACTGAAGCTTTCTTT. Amino acids: CASSPGLVGTEAFF. The V and J genes are TRBV27 and TRBJ1-1; D is possibly TRBD1 (5 bases). This CDR3 is built from 14 residues. V shed 6 bases and J shed 4 bases, with 15 bases lying between them. Germline loops: CDR1 MNHEY, CDR2 SMNVEV (reference sequence).

The chain is built from TRBV7-8 and TRBJ2-5; D unresolved. The CDR3 is made up of 14 amino acids. Trimming cost V 5 bases and J 2 bases, with 12 bases left between them. Germline assignment: CDR1 SGHVS and CDR2 FQNEAQ. The CDR3 region is CASSPSETQETQYF. In nucleotides, the CDR3 is TGTGCCAGCAGCCCAAGTGAAACACAAGAGACCCAGTACTTC.

CDR3 in amino acids: CASRSSGGADTQYF. CDR3 coding DNA: TGTGCCAGCAGATCTAGCGGGGGAGCAGATACGCAGTATTTT. This chain links TRBV28 with TRBJ2-3, with TRBD2 matching over 10 bases. The CDR3 extends over 14 amino acids. Germline-derived CDR1 and CDR2 are MDHEN and SYDVKM. J lost 4 bases, V lost 6 bases, and 4 bases had no gene match.

The chain combines TRBV6-5 with TRBJ1-2; 7 bases agree with TRBD1. Germline CDR1 is MNHEY and CDR2 is SVGAGI. CDR3 size: 13 residues. Trimming took 2 bases from V and 8 from J; bases not matched to a gene: 5. CDR3 in amino acids: CASSYRQGNGYTF. The DNA for the CDR3 is TGTGCCAGCAGTTACCGACAGGGAAACGGCTACACCTTC.

The genes are TRBV12-3 or TRBV12-4 and TRBJ1-4; TRBD1 might be the D (6 bases). Trimming removed 6 bases at V and 7 bases at J, with 12 bases between. The CDR3 spans 13 residues. Written as DNA, the CDR3 is TGTGCCAGCAGGCAGGGGTCGGGTGAAAAACTGTTTTTT. Amino acid sequence: CASRQGSGEKLFF.

This rearrangement joins TRBV10-3 to TRBJ2-1; 8 nucleotides align to TRBD2. The CDR3 sequence is 15 residues long. J lost 6 bases, V lost 5 bases, and 9 bases had no gene match. Germline V gene data show CDR1 as ENHRY and CDR2 as SYGVKD. CDR3 bases: TGTGCCATCAGTTCCTCCGACAGCGGGGGCAATGAGCAGTTCTTC. Encoded protein: CAISSSDSGGNEQFF.

The J gene is TRBJ1-5, the V gene TRBV5-1; TRBD1 matches 9 bases. This CDR3 is 15 amino acids long. The V gene's germline CDR1 is SGHRS and CDR2 YFSETQ. Losses at the gene ends were 1 base for V and 5 bases for J; bases not matched to a gene: 4. CDR3 residues: CASSLTGGSDQPQHF. The CDR3 coding sequence is TGCGCCAGCAGCTTGACAGGGGGCAGCGATCAGCCCCAGCATTTT. Full variable domain (remainder filled in from reference TRBV5-1 and TRBJ1-5): KAGVTQTPRYLIKTRGQQVTLSCSPISGHRSVSWYQQTPGQGLQFLFEYFSETQRNKGNFPGRFSGRQFSNSRSEMNVSTLELGDSALYLCASSLTGGSDQPQHFGDGTRLSIL.